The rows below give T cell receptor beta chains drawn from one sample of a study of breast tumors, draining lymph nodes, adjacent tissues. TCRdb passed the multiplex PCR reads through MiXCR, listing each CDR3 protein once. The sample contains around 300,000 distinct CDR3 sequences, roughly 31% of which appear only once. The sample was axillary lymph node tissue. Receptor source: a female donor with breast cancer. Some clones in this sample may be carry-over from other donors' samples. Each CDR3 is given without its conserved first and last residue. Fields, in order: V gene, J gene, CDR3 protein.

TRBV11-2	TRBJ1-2	ASSLDLQTYGYT
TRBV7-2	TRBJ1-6	ASSSFGAASSYNSPLH
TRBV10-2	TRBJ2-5	ATSHLTSGSEETQY
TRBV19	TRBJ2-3	ASRFRRDPTDTQY
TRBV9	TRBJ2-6	ASSVDEGANVLT
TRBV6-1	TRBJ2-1	ASSLNAIKQF
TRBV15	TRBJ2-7	ATSIADKQY
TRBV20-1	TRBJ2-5	SALGPSGRAWETQY
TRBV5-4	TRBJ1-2	ASSSPGTEFSGYT
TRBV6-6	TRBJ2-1	ASSYSIAGGIGEQF
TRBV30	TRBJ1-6	AWRWDRGQSSPLH
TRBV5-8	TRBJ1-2	ASRPPNVPNGYT
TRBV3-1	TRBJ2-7	ASSQEGTPYEQY
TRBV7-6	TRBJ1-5	ASSPPPGETPLNQPQH
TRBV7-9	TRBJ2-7	ASRSGTSGYEQY
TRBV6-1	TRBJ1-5	ASNKAILVGAQH
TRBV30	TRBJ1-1	AWSVLGVGEAF
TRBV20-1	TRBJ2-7	SARERTGLYEQY